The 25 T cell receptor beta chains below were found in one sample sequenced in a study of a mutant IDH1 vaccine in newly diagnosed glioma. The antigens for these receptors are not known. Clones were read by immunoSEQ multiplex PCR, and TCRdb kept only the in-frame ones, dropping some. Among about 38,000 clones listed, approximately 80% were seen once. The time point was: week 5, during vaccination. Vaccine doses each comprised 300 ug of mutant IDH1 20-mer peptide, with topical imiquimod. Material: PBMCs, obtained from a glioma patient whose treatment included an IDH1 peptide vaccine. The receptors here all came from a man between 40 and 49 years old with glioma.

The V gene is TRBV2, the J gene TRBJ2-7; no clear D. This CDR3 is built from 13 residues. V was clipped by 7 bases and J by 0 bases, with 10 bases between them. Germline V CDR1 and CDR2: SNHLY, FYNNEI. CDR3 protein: CASTIPGSYEQYF. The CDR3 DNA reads TGTGCCAGCACGATCCCAGGCTCCTACGAGCAGTACTTC.

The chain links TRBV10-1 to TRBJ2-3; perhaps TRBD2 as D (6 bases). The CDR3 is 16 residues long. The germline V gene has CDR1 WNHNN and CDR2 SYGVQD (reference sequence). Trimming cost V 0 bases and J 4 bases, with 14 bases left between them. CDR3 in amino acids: CASSESLVGGADTQYF. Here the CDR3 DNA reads TGCGCCAGCAGTGAGTCGTTGGTGGGGGGTGCAGATACGCAGTATTTT.

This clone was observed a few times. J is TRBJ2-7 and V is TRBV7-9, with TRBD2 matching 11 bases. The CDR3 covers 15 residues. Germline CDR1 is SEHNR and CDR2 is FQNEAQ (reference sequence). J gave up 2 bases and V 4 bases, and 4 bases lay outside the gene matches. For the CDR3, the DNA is TGTGCCAGCAGCTCCCTGACTAGCGGGGCCTACGAGCAGTACTTC. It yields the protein CASSSLTSGAYEQYF.

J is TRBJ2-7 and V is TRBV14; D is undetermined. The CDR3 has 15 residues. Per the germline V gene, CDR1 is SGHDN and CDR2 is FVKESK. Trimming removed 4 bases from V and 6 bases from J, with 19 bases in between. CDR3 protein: CASSLATVGWGEQYF. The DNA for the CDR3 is TGTGCCAGCAGCCTGGCGACCGTTGGCTGGGGCGAGCAGTACTTC.

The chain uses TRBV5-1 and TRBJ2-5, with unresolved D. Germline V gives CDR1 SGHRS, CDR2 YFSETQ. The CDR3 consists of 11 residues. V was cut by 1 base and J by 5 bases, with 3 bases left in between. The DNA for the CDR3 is TGCGCCAGCAGCTTGCTGGAGACCCAGTACTTC. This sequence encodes CASSLLETQYF.

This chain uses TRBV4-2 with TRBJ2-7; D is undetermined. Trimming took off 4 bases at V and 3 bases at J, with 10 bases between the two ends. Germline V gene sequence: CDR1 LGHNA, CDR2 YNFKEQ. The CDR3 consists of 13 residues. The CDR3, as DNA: TGTGCCAGCAGCCCAGCAGTAGGCTACGAGCAGTACTTC. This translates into CASSPAVGYEQYF.

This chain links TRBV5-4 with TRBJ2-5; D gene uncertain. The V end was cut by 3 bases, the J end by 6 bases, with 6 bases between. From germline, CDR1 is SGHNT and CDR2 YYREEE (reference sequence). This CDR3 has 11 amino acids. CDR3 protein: CASSWQQTQYF. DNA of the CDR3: TGTGCCAGCAGCTGGCAACAGACCCAGTACTTC.

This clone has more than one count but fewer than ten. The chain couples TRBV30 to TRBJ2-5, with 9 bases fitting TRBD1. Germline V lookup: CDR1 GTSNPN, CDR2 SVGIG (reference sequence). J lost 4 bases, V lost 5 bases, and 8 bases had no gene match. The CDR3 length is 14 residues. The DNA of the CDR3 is TGTGCCTGGGGGGGGACAGGGTCGACAGAGACCCAGTACTTC. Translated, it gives CAWGGTGSTETQYF.

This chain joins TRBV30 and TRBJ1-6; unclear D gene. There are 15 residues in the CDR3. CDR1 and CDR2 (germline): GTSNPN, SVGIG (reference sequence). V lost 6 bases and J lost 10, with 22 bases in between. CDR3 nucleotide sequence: TGTGCCTGCATACCAAGCGGGTTCAATGGGTCACCCCTCCACTTT. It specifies CACIPSGFNGSPLHF.

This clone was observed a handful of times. The CDR3 DNA reads TGTGCCAGCAGTCGGGAACCCCAGCCCCAGCATTTT. Translated, it gives CASSREPQPQHF. J is TRBJ1-5 and V is TRBV28, with D hard to call. The V end lost 5 bases, the J end lost 7 bases, and 9 bases lay between the germline ends. The CDR3 sequence is 12 residues long. The germline CDR1 and CDR2 sequences are MDHEN and SYDVKM.

The CDR3 spells CASTPGWGRGNTIYF. The CDR3, as DNA: TGTGCCAGCACCCCCGGGTGGGGGAGGGGGAACACCATATATTTT. This sequence joins TRBV6-5 and TRBJ1-3, with a tentative D call TRBD1 (6 bases). The germline V gene has CDR1 MNHEY and CDR2 SVGAGI. The CDR3 covers 15 residues. Between the trimmed V and J ends, which lost 7 bases and 7 bases, there was a span of 20 bases.

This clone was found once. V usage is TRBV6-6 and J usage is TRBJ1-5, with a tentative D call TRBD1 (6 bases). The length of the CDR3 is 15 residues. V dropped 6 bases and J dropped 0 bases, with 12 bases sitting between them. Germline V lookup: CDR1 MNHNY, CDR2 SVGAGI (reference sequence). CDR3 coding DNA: TGTGCCAGCAGCAACCGGGACATTAGCAATCAGCCCCAGCATTTT. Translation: CASSNRDISNQPQHF.

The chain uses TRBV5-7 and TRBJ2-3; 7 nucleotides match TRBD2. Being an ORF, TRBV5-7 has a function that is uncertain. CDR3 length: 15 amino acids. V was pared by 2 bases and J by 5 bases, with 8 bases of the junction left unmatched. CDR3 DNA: TGTGCCAGCAGCTTAACCGGGAGGCGGGGAGATACGCAGTATTTT. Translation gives CASSLTGRRGDTQYF.

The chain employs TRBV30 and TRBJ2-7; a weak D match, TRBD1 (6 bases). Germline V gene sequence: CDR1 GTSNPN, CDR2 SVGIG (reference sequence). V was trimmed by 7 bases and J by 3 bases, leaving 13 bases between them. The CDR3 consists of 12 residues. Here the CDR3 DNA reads TGTGCCTCTACAGGGAATCTCTACGAGCAGTACTTC. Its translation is CASTGNLYEQYF.

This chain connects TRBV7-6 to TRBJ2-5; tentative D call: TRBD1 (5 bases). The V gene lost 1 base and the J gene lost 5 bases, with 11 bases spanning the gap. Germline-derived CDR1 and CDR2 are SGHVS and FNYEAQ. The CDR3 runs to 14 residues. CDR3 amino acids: CASSLGQGWETQYF. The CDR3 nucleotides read TGTGCCAGCAGCTTAGGGCAGGGCTGGGAGACCCAGTACTTC.

The CDR3 sequence is CAWSVSGASNQPQHF. The CDR3 DNA reads as TGTGCCTGGAGTGTTTCGGGGGCCAGCAATCAGCCCCAGCATTTT. The chain links TRBV30 to TRBJ1-5; TRBD1 is a possible D gene (6 bases). The germline V and J ends were trimmed by 0 bases and 1 base, with 10 bases remaining between them. Germline CDR1 and CDR2: GTSNPN and SVGIG (reference sequence). The CDR3 has 15 amino acids. The full variable domain, with the rest looked up from reference TRBV30 and TRBJ1-5, is SQTIHQWPATLVQPVGSPLSLECTVEGTSNPNLYWYRQAAGRGLQLLFYSVGIGQISSEVPQNLSASRPQDRQFILSSKKLLLSDSGFYLCAWSVSGASNQPQHFGDGTRLSIL.

The DNA for the CDR3 is TGCGCCAGCAGTGAGCAGGGCGGGAGAAACGAGCAGTACTTC. It yields the protein CASSEQGGRNEQYF. The J gene is TRBJ2-7, the V gene TRBV10-1, with 7 bases identical to TRBD2. V trimming: 2 bases; J trimming: 5 bases; junction bases outside the gene matches: 6. This CDR3 is 14 amino acids long. Germline assignment: CDR1 WNHNN and CDR2 SYGVQD (reference sequence).

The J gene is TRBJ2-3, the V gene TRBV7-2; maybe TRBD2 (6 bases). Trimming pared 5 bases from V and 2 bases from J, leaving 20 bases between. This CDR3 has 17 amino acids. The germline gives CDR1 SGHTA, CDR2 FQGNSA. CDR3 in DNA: TGTGCCAGCAGCGGGAGCAGTTGGCTAGCGAACACAGATACGCAGTATTTT. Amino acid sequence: CASSGSSWLANTDTQYF.

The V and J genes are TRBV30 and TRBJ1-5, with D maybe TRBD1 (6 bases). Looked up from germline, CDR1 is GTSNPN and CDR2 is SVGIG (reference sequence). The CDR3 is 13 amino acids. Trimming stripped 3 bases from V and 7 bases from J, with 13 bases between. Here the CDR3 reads CAWSPTGTQPQHF. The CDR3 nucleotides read TGTGCCTGGAGCCCTACAGGGACCCAGCCCCAGCATTTT.

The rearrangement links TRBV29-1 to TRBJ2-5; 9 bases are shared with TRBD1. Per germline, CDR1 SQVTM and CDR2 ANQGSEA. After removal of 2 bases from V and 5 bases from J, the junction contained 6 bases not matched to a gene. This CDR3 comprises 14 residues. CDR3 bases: TGCAGCGTTGAAATCACAGGGGGCGCGGAGACCCAGTACTTC. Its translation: CSVEITGGAETQYF.

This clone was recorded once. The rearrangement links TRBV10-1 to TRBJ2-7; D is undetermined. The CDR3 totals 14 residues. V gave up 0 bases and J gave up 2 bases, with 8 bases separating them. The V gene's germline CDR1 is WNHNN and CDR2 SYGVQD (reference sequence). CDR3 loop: CASSESAPPYEQYF. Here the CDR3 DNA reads TGCGCCAGCAGTGAGTCGGCCCCCCCCTACGAGCAGTACTTC.

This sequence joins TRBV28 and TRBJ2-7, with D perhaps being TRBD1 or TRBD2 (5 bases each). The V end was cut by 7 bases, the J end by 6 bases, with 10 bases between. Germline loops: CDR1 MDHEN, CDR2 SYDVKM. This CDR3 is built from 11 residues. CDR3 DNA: TGTGCCAGCACCCAGGGACCCGAGCAGTACTTC. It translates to CASTQGPEQYF.

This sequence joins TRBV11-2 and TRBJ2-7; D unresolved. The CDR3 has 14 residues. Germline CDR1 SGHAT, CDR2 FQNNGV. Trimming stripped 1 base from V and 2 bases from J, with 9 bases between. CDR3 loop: CASSLVPGTYEQYF. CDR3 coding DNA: TGTGCCAGCAGCTTAGTTCCAGGTACCTACGAGCAGTACTTC.

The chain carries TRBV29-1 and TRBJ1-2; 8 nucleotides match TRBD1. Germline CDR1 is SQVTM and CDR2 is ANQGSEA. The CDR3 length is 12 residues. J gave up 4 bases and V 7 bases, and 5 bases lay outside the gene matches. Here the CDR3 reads CSADRGSYGYTF. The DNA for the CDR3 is TGCAGCGCCGACAGGGGTTCCTATGGCTACACCTTC.

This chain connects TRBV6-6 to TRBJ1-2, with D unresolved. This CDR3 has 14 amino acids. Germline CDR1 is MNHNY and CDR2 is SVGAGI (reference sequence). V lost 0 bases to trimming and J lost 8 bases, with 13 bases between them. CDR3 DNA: TGTGCCAGCAGTTACTCGGGAGAAGATATGGGCTACACCTTC. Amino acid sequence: CASSYSGEDMGYTF.